This T cell receptor beta chain comes out of a study of tumor-infiltrating lymphocytes in oesophageal squamous cell carcinoma. The V end was cut by 7 bases, the J end by 0 bases, with 16 bases between. The CDR3 runs 16 residues. Germline V gene sequence: CDR1 MNHNS, CDR2 SASEGT. TCRdb re-analysed the PCR reads in MiXCR, keeping a single row per CDR3 protein. This sample yields some 25,000 distinct CDR3 sequences, of which about 40% are seen a single time; less than 30% belongs to the top ten. Ten or more counts support this clonotype. The chain carries TRBV6-1 and TRBJ2-1, with D possibly TRBD1 on 5 matching bases. The material sequenced was esophageal tumor tissue. The receptor was isolated from a male donor with esophageal squamous cell carcinoma. This CDR3 reads CASTWGGASSYNEQFF. CDR3 in DNA: TGTGCCAGCACTTGGGGCGGCGCGAGCTCCTACAATGAGCAGTTCTTC.